The entry below gives a single T cell receptor beta chain sequence along with its context. As yet, its antigen is unknown. The data stem from a study of cytomegalovirus exposure and HLA in healthy donors. Study-wide results and caveats: Sequencing depth across donors, presence/absence analyses assumed, was roughly uniform.

PCR used 60 Vbeta primers and 13 Jbeta primers. Authors' analysis steps: Later reanalysis found tens of millions of unique TCR beta chains, some 10 million of them shared. Generated by immunoSEQ multiplex PCR, the TCRdb table keeps only in-frame clones and is missing some. For V, J and clone size, that table is used; D and trimming come from the DNA. The sample includes under 200,000 clones, approximately 86% of them seen just once. This receptor was obtained from a boy aged 2 to 9 in good health and CMV-seronegative. Source material: PBMCs.

The CDR3 loop reads CASSQRQGHSYEQYF. CDR3 nucleotides: TGCGCCAGCAGCCAGAGGCAGGGACACTCCTACGAGCAGTACTTC. The gene calls are TRBV4-1 and TRBJ2-7, with D possibly TRBD1 on 6 matching bases. The V gene lost 3 bases and the J gene lost 0 bases, with 12 bases spanning the gap. The germline V gene encodes CDR1 MGHRA and CDR2 YSYEKL. CDR3 size: 15 residues.